This is a list of T cell receptor beta chains from one sample in a study of T cell repertoires in cytomegalovirus infection. TCRdb redid the calling of the reads with MiXCR, one entry per CDR3 protein. The sample has about 830,000 distinct CDR3 sequences, around a third seen once. No antigens are known for them. The sample consisted of cultured CD8+ T cells from PBMCs, taken from culture after CMV antigen stimulation. The origin of the receptors is a human donor in good health (CMV status not recorded). Some clones in this sample may be carry-over from other donors' samples. CDR3s include the opening cysteine and the closing phenylalanine or tryptophan. A D gene is named only where the DNA matches it firmly. Part of the rows lack a size; the others show once, few, many or a class for expanded clones.

d_call: NA; v_call: TRBV5-8; clone_size: few; j_call: TRBJ1-2; cdr3_nt: TGTGCCAGCAGCCTGGGCTCTATAAGGGGTCTCTATGGCTACACCTTC; cdr3_aa: CASSLGSIRGLYGYTF
d_call: TRBD1; v_call: TRBV27; clone_size: few; j_call: TRBJ1-2; cdr3_nt: TGTGCCAGCCAACCAAGCATGGGGGACAGGGTTGGCTATGGCTACACCTTC; cdr3_aa: CASQPSMGDRVGYGYTF
d_call: TRBD1; v_call: TRBV2; clone_size: NA; j_call: TRBJ2-2; cdr3_nt: TGTGCCAGCAGTGGGGGACAGGGGATCACCGGGGAGCTGTTTTTT; cdr3_aa: CASSGGQGITGELFF
d_call: NA; v_call: TRBV19; clone_size: NA; j_call: TRBJ1-1; cdr3_nt: TGTGCCAGTAGTATTGATCCGATTCTGAACACTGAAGCTTTCTTT; cdr3_aa: CASSIDPILNTEAFF
d_call: TRBD2; v_call: TRBV7-6; clone_size: few; j_call: TRBJ2-1; cdr3_nt: TGTGCCAGCAGCTTAGTGGCTAGCGGGGGGTTATTGTACAATGAGCAGTTCTTC; cdr3_aa: CASSLVASGGLLYNEQFF
d_call: TRBD2; v_call: TRBV7-6; clone_size: NA; j_call: TRBJ2-3; cdr3_nt: TGTCCCAGCAGCCCCGGGGAGCGGGGGGACCTCACAGATACGCAGTATTTT; cdr3_aa: CPSSPGERGDLTDTQYF
d_call: TRBD1; v_call: TRBV7-2; clone_size: NA; j_call: TRBJ2-2; cdr3_nt: TGTGCCAGCAGCCATACGACAGGGGGCGACACCGGGGAGCTGTTTTTT; cdr3_aa: CASSHTTGGDTGELFF
d_call: NA; v_call: TRBV20-1; clone_size: NA; j_call: TRBJ2-1; cdr3_nt: TGCAGTGCTAGAGATCGGTCGGGGGCCAACAATGAGCAGTTCTTC; cdr3_aa: CSARDRSGANNEQFF
d_call: NA; v_call: TRBV15; clone_size: NA; j_call: TRBJ1-2; cdr3_nt: TGTGCCACCAGCAGAGAGGATGGCAGCCGCCGAGTTGGCTACACCTTC; cdr3_aa: CATSREDGSRRVGYTF
d_call: NA; v_call: TRBV7-2; clone_size: many; j_call: TRBJ2-3; cdr3_nt: TGTGCCAGCAGCCCGCGGGACAGCGTACGGGAAGATACGCAGTATTTT; cdr3_aa: CASSPRDSVREDTQYF
d_call: NA; v_call: TRBV4-1; clone_size: NA; j_call: TRBJ1-1; cdr3_nt: TGCGCCAGCAGCCAAGATAGGCGGGACACTGAAGCTTTCTTT; cdr3_aa: CASSQDRRDTEAFF
d_call: NA; v_call: TRBV20-1; clone_size: NA; j_call: TRBJ2-2; cdr3_nt: TGCAGTGCTAGTAAGAGGGATGGCACCGGGGAGCTGTTTTTT; cdr3_aa: CSASKRDGTGELFF
d_call: NA; v_call: TRBV2; clone_size: NA; j_call: TRBJ2-1; cdr3_nt: TGTGCCATAAACGAGTACAATGAGCAGTTCTTC; cdr3_aa: CAINEYNEQFF
d_call: NA; v_call: TRBV7-2; clone_size: many; j_call: TRBJ2-2; cdr3_nt: TGTGCCAGCAGCTTCCGGGAGCTGTTTTTT; cdr3_aa: CASSFRELFF
d_call: TRBD2; v_call: TRBV15; clone_size: NA; j_call: TRBJ2-5; cdr3_nt: TGTGCCACGGGGACTAGCACCTTTCAAGAGACCCAGTACTTC; cdr3_aa: CATGTSTFQETQYF
d_call: NA; v_call: TRBV24-1; clone_size: few; j_call: TRBJ1-5; cdr3_nt: TGTGCCACCAGTGATGGGGCACGCAATCAGCCCCAGCATTTT; cdr3_aa: CATSDGARNQPQHF
d_call: NA; v_call: TRBV6-6; clone_size: NA; j_call: TRBJ1-5; cdr3_nt: TGTGCCAGCAGGAGCGATGATAGCTTATCTCAGCCCCAGCATTTT; cdr3_aa: CASRSDDSLSQPQHF
d_call: NA; v_call: TRBV27; clone_size: many; j_call: TRBJ2-1; cdr3_nt: TGTGCCAGCAGTTTCATCAATGAGCAGTTCTTC; cdr3_aa: CASSFINEQFF
d_call: TRBD2; v_call: TRBV7-9; clone_size: many; j_call: TRBJ2-2; cdr3_nt: TGTGCCAGCAGGCGGAAAGCAGGACTAGCGGGGGAATCGAACACCGGGGAGCTGTTTTTT; cdr3_aa: CASRRKAGLAGESNTGELFF
d_call: NA; v_call: TRBV6-6; clone_size: NA; j_call: TRBJ2-1; cdr3_nt: TGTGCCAGCAGTTCCACCGGGACCTACAATGAGCAGTTCTTC; cdr3_aa: CASSSTGTYNEQFF
d_call: NA; v_call: TRBV27; clone_size: NA; j_call: TRBJ2-5; cdr3_nt: TGTGCCAGCAGTCTCCGACAGGATCAAGAGACCCAGTACTTC; cdr3_aa: CASSLRQDQETQYF
d_call: TRBD1; v_call: TRBV28; clone_size: few; j_call: TRBJ2-1; cdr3_nt: TGTGCCAGCAGTCTCTTCGGGACAGGGCGGTTCTTC; cdr3_aa: CASSLFGTGRFF
d_call: TRBD1; v_call: TRBV7-6; clone_size: NA; j_call: TRBJ1-5; cdr3_nt: TGTGCTAGCACCCCTCAGGGGGTTCTACAGGAGCCCCAGCATTTT; cdr3_aa: CASTPQGVLQEPQHF
d_call: NA; v_call: TRBV7-8; clone_size: NA; j_call: TRBJ2-5; cdr3_nt: TGTGCCAGCAGCTTAGGTACCACCTTAGGGGCCCAGTACTTC; cdr3_aa: CASSLGTTLGAQYF
d_call: NA; v_call: TRBV24-1; clone_size: NA; j_call: TRBJ1-5; cdr3_nt: TGTGCCACTTCTGGGAAAGCGGAGCCCCAGCATTTT; cdr3_aa: CATSGKAEPQHF
d_call: NA; v_call: TRBV7-9; clone_size: NA; j_call: TRBJ2-7; cdr3_nt: TGTGCCAGCAGCAAAAGGGACCGGGCGGGCTCCTACGAGCAGTACTTC; cdr3_aa: CASSKRDRAGSYEQYF
d_call: TRBD2; v_call: TRBV13; clone_size: NA; j_call: TRBJ2-1; cdr3_nt: TGTGCCAGCAGCCCGCCGACTATCGGGGGGGCGGGTGAGCAGTTCTTC; cdr3_aa: CASSPPTIGGAGEQFF
d_call: NA; v_call: TRBV4-1; clone_size: NA; j_call: TRBJ2-1; cdr3_nt: TGCGCCAGCAGCCAAATAGAAGGGAACAATGAGCAGTTCTTC; cdr3_aa: CASSQIEGNNEQFF
d_call: NA; v_call: TRBV13; clone_size: NA; j_call: TRBJ1-2; cdr3_nt: TGTGCCAGCAGCTTAGGGGCCCTTGTCATCTATGGCTACACCTTC; cdr3_aa: CASSLGALVIYGYTF
d_call: NA; v_call: TRBV28; clone_size: NA; j_call: TRBJ2-3; cdr3_nt: TGTGCCAGCAGTTCCCCAGCGGAGACAGATACGCAGTATTTT; cdr3_aa: CASSSPAETDTQYF
d_call: TRBD1; v_call: TRBV7-6; clone_size: NA; j_call: TRBJ2-4; cdr3_nt: TGTGCCAGCAGTCCAGGGGGCGGAAACATTCAGTACTTC; cdr3_aa: CASSPGGGNIQYF
d_call: NA; v_call: TRBV4-2; clone_size: few; j_call: TRBJ2-7; cdr3_nt: TGTGCCAGCAGCCAAGACAGAGGAAATCATTACGAGCAGTACTTC; cdr3_aa: CASSQDRGNHYEQYF
d_call: NA; v_call: TRBV7-8; clone_size: NA; j_call: TRBJ1-4; cdr3_nt: TGTGCCAGCAGCTTAGCTTGGCGTGAAAAACTGTTTTTT; cdr3_aa: CASSLAWREKLFF